The present T cell receptor beta chain was sequenced within a study of CD8+CD57+ T cells in acquired aplastic anemia. Study at large: Average DNA yield from sorted CD4+ and CD8+ cells was about 3.2 ug.

Genomic DNA templated the TCR beta VDJ and CDR3 profiling. Using its own MiXCR run on the reads, TCRdb lists one record per CDR3 protein. The data contain 400,000 to 450,000 distinct CDR3 sequences, 55% to 75% of them singletons. In its sample, this clonotype was seen many times. V gave up 6 bases and J gave up 0 bases, with 9 bases separating them. The CDR3 is 13 residues long. Germline-derived CDR1 and CDR2 are MNHNY and SVGAGI (reference sequence). Sequenced: sorted CD4+, CD8+, or CD8+CD57+ T cells (not recorded which) from PBMCs. The chain employs TRBV6-6 and TRBJ2-7; D is perhaps TRBD1 (6 bases). This clonotype was obtained from a human donor in good health, serving as a control. CDR3 DNA: TGTGCCAGCAGCCTACAGGGCTCCTACGAGCAGTACTTC. It encodes CASSLQGSYEQYF.